One sample yielded the 6 T cell receptor beta chains listed below, sequenced in a study of regulatory T cells in long-lasting Graves disease. Arm-PCR of CDR3 regions with iRepertoire HTBI primers generated TCR beta libraries. TCRdb re-called the multiplex PCR reads with MiXCR, one entry per CDR3 protein. This table has about 300,000 distinct CDR3 sequences, about 20% appearing once. The time point here: newly diagnosed GD, antithyroid drugs for less than 3 months. After RNA was extracted from PBMCs, the TCR library was made from it. The sample was peripheral blood mononuclear cells (PBMCs), taken at new diagnosis, from a patient treated with antithyroid drugs. These TCRs come from a female donor with Graves disease.

The chain is built from TRBV5-1 and TRBJ2-5; the match to TRBD2 covers 12 bases. The CDR3 runs to 15 residues. CDR1 and CDR2 (germline): SGHRS, YFSETQ. With V trimmed by 5 bases and J by 3 bases, 5 bases remained unmatched. Here the CDR3 DNA reads TGCGCCAGCAGACCGGGACTAGCGGGTAAAGAGACCCAGTACTTC. It codes for CASRPGLAGKETQYF. Full variable domain (missing parts from reference TRBV5-1 and TRBJ2-5): KAGVTQTPRYLIKTRGQQVTLSCSPISGHRSVSWYQQTPGQGLQFLFEYFSETQRNKGNFPGRFSGRQFSNSRSEMNVSTLELGDSALYLCASRPGLAGKETQYFGPGTRLLVL.

This clonotype has more than one count but fewer than ten. V and J are TRBV12-3 or TRBV12-4 and TRBJ2-2, with 10 bases that match TRBD1. Germline trimming cut 5 bases from V and 7 bases from J; bases unmatched to any gene: 10. This CDR3 comprises 16 residues. In DNA, the CDR3 is TGTGCCAGCAGTCCACCGGGACAGGGGTGGGGCGGGGAGCTGTTTTTT. Amino acid sequence: CASSPPGQGWGGELFF.

CDR3 protein: CASRERESGTDTQYF. Here the CDR3 DNA reads TGTGCCAGCAGGGAGAGGGAGTCAGGCACAGATACGCAGTATTTT. This sequence joins TRBV12-3 or TRBV12-4 and TRBJ2-3; TRBD2 is a possible D gene (5 bases). Trimming left V 6 bases short and J 1 base short, with 14 bases between. The CDR3 runs to 15 residues.

This chain connects TRBV20-1 to TRBJ2-1; possibly TRBD2 for D (5 bases). This CDR3 is built from 13 residues. Germline V gene sequence: CDR1 DFQATT, CDR2 SNEGSKA (reference sequence). Trimming removed 4 bases from V and 2 bases from J, with 9 bases in between. The chain's CDR3 is CSANGLTYNEQFF. CDR3 nucleotide sequence: TGCAGTGCTAACGGACTCACCTACAATGAGCAGTTCTTC.

A single count supports this clonotype. This clone may be a read error of a much larger clone one base away. This sequence joins TRBV7-9 and TRBJ1-1; no reliable D call. The length of the CDR3 is 12 residues. CDR1 SEHNR and CDR2 FQNEAQ come from the germline V gene (reference sequence). Here the CDR3 DNA reads TGTGACAGCAGCTTTGAGAACACTGAAGCTTTCTTT. It translates to CDSSFENTEAFF.

This clonotype has a count of ten or more. The chain joins TRBV20-1 to TRBJ2-3; weak D call: TRBD2 (6 bases). The J call may be wrong; the DNA end is better matched by TRBJ2-7. Germline loops: CDR1 DFQATT, CDR2 SNEGSKA (reference sequence). The CDR3 runs 15 residues. CDR3 DNA: TGCAGTGCTAGAGATGGAAGGGTGGGAGGCTACGAGCAGTACTTC. This sequence encodes CSARDGRVGGYEQYF.